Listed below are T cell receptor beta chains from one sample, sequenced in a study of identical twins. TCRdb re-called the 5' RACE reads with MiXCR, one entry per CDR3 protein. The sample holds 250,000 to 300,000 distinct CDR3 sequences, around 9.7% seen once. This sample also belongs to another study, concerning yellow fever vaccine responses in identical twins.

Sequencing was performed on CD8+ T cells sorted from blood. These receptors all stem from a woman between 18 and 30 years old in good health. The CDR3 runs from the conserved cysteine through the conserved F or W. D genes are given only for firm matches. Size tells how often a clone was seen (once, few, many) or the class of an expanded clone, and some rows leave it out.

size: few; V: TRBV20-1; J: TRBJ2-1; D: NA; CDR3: CSADEPYSYNEQFF; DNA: TGCAGTGCTGATGAGCCCTACTCCTACAATGAGCAGTTCTTC
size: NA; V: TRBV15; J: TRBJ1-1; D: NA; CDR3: CATCSLPGVESGSEAFF; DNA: TGTGCCACCTGCAGTCTCCCCGGGGTAGAGTCAGGATCTGAAGCTTTCTTT
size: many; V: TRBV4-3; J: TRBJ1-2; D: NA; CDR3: CASSQDRGILPYGYTF; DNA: TGCGCCAGCAGCCAAGACAGGGGTATTCTCCCCTATGGCTACACCTTC
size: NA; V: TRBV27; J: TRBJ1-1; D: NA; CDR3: CASSLPPRAGKTEAFF; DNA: TGTGCCAGCAGTTTACCTCCTCGGGCAGGGAAGACTGAAGCTTTCTTT
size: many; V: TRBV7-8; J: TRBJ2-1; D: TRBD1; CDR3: CASSPVDRENNEQFF; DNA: TGTGCCAGCAGCCCAGTAGACAGGGAAAACAATGAGCAGTTCTTC
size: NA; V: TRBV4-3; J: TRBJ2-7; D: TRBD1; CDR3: CASSPGTGSAYEQYF; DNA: TGCGCCAGCAGCCCTGGGACAGGGTCCGCCTACGAGCAGTACTTC
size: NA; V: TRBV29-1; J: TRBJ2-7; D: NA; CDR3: CSALGGGVYEQYF; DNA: TGCAGCGCCCTAGGGGGGGGGGTCTACGAGCAGTACTTC
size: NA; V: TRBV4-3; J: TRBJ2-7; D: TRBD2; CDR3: CASSATLTSGSSYEQYF; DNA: TGCGCCAGCAGCGCTACCTTGACTAGCGGGAGCTCCTACGAGCAGTACTTC
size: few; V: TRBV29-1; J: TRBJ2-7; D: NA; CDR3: CSVFAGDDNFYEQYF; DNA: TGCAGCGTTTTCGCAGGAGACGATAACTTTTACGAGCAGTACTTC
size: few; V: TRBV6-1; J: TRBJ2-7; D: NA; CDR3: CAGFWAPPNYEQYF; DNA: TGTGCCGGCTTCTGGGCCCCACCCAACTACGAGCAGTACTTC
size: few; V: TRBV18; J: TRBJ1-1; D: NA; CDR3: CASSPPTETMNTEAFF; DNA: TGTGCCAGCTCACCACCGACAGAAACTATGAACACTGAAGCTTTCTTT
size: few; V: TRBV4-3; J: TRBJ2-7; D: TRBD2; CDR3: CASSQGGGIGHEQYF; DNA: TGCGCCAGCAGCCAGGGGGGAGGGATTGGCCACGAGCAGTACTTC
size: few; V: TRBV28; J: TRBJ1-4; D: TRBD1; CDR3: CASSFPGQGREKLFF; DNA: TGTGCCAGCAGTTTTCCGGGACAGGGGCGTGAAAAACTGTTTTTT
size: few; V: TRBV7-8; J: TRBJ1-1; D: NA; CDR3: CASSLGTALNTEAFF; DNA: TGTGCCAGCAGCTTAGGGACAGCGTTGAACACTGAAGCTTTCTTT
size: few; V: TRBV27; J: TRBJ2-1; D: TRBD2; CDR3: CASSLTGGPEQFF; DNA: TGTGCCAGCAGTTTGACGGGAGGGCCTGAGCAGTTCTTC
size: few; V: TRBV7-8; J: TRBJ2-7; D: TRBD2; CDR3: CASSQTSGMYGEQYF; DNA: TGTGCCAGCAGCCAAACTAGCGGGATGTATGGCGAGCAGTACTTC
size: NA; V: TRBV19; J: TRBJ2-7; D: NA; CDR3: CASSGPGVNEQYF; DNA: TGTGCCAGTAGTGGCCCAGGGGTGAACGAGCAGTACTTC
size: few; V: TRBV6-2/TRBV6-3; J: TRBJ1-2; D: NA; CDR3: CASSYAEANYGYTF; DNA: TGTGCCAGCAGTTATGCTGAAGCTAACTATGGCTACACCTTC
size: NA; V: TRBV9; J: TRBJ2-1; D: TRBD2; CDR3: CASSVGAGLVESYNEQFF; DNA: TGTGCCAGCAGCGTTGGGGCTGGACTAGTGGAGTCCTACAATGAGCAGTTCTTC
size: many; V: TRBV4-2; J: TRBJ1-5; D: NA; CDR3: CASSQESRGAQHF; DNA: TGTGCCAGCAGCCAAGAAAGCCGGGGGGCCCAGCATTTT
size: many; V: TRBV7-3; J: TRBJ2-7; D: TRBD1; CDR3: CASSLRTGYEQYF; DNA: TGTGCCAGCAGCCTTCGGACAGGCTACGAGCAGTACTTC